The source of this TCR beta chain is a study of OX40 agonist ivuxolimab in advanced cancers. For the study in its entirety: The costimulatory receptor OX40 (CD134) was targeted by ivuxolimab, a fully human IgG2 agonistic monoclonal antibody. Prior anti-PD-1, anti-PD-L1 or anti-CTLA-4 therapy was permitted, and checkpoint inhibitors had been received by around 39% of dose-escalation patients. Intravenous ivuxolimab was administered to patients every 2 weeks at six dose levels: 0.01, 0.1, 0.3, 1.5, 3 and 10 mg/kg. In the dose-escalation cohort, 82.7% of patients were male, and the mean age was roughly 60 years, with a range of 23 to 79. The monotherapy dose-escalation portion (N ≈ 50 patients) of the phase I ivuxolimab trial is reported in the paper. Peripheral TCRbeta sequencing aimed to test whether ivuxolimab altered TCR sequence diversity and caused clonal T-cell expansion. Partial responses were achieved by three dose-escalation patients, of whom one had hepatocellular carcinoma and two had cutaneous melanoma. Of the roughly 50 dose-escalation patients, hepatocellular carcinoma was present in 19, melanoma in approximately 15, renal cell carcinoma in 9 and head and neck cancer in 9. Points the paper makes about the study in general: After ivuxolimab, more expanded clones were found on average in CD8+ T cells than in CD4+ T cells. Antigen specificity was not determined for the clonally expanded peripheral T cells. Low levels of normalized T-cell clonal expansion were also seen in some patients who did not respond. At doses of 0.1 to 3.0 mg/kg, clonal expansion of both CD4+ and CD8+ T cells in blood was seen between baseline and week 6. In the 0.1-3.0 mg/kg groups, partial responders were among the patients with the lowest normalized peripheral clonal expansion, particularly in CD8+ T cells.

The trial excluded patients who had a history of autoimmune disease or who were on systemic immunosuppression. In every dose cohort, peripheral blood was drawn for TCR sequencing at baseline, cycle 4 day 1, and cycle 7 day 1. Samples came from an open-label, multicenter, first-in-human phase I dose-escalation trial of ivuxolimab. Adults with locally advanced or metastatic head and neck squamous cell, hepatocellular, melanoma or renal cell carcinoma were enrolled in the trial. Before TCR sequencing, CD4+ T cells and CD8+ T cells from peripheral blood were sorted into separate populations. The CDR3 starts with the cysteine, ends with the phenylalanine, and has 13 residues. Only CDR3 DNA remains: 39 bases, in frame from the first base. Clipping removes 2 bases from V and 4 bases from J, with 2 as the unmatched junction base count. From the germline V gene (reference sequence), CDR1 is GTSNPN and CDR2 is SVGIG.

This clone was counted only a few times. No cognate antigen has been identified for it. No much larger clonotype is one base removed from it; base qualities were not supplied. To sequence the TCRbeta CDR3 region, genomic DNA was isolated from the sorted cells. The immunoSEQ Assay was used for sequencing of TCRbeta CDR3 regions. The source is immuneACCESS, and TCRdb retained only in-frame sequences with V and J called. Part of the clones is not carried over; for the studies checked, unresolved V genes explain less than half of this, and the remainder is unexplained. The sample profile shows approximately 42,000 clones; 70% to 90% of them were found once. The ten largest account for roughly 18% of the sample.

The starting material was CD4+ or CD8+ T cells sorted from blood, obtained in a trial of the OX40 agonist ivuxolimab. The sequence came from an adult with an advanced solid tumor such as melanoma, head and neck, liver or kidney cancer. This receptor chain uses TRBV30 and TRBJ1-1; TRBD1 aligns with 9 central bases. Here the CDR3 is given as CAWSPTGGTEAFF. The DNA reads TGTGCCTGGAGTCCGACAGGGGGCACTGAAGCTTTCTTT. The full variable domain, with segments outside the CDR3 supplied by the reference TRBV30 and TRBJ1-1 proteins, appears as SQTIHQWPATLVQPVGSPLSLECTVEGTSNPNLYWYRQAAGRGLQLLFYSVGIGQISSEVPQNLSASRPQDRQFILSSKKLLLSDSGFYLCAWSPTGGTEAFFGQGTRLTVV.